This T cell receptor beta chain was recorded in a study of blood T cells in healthy people across ages. Points from the study as a whole: Those diversity estimates obtained from one million T cells were thought to be underestimates. With age, beta diversity per million T cells declined roughly linearly, significantly by 40.

Per germline, CDR1 SGHTA and CDR2 FQGNSA. The CDR3 totals 15 residues. Points on this clonotype: Its cognate antigen is unknown.

Through a sample-barcoded 5' primer and a J-beta primer mix, a second PCR was run for roughly 6 to 11 cycles. TCRdb re-analysed the 5' RACE reads in MiXCR, keeping a single row per CDR3 protein. The data show approximately 1,100,000 distinct CDR3 sequences, 40% to 45% seen once. Isolation yielded PBMCs, at least 7 million per sample, in every case. This chain connects TRBV7-2 to TRBJ2-7, with TRBD2 matching 7 bases. The end of the DNA fits TRBJ2-4 better, so the J call may be wrong. This receptor was taken from a woman aged 60-75 years in good health. The sequenced sample consisted of blood. The CDR3 sequence is CASSYSGVAPGIQYF. The CDR3 bases are TGTGCCAGCAGCTACAGCGGGGTAGCCCCAGGCATTCAGTACTTC.